This entry is about one T cell receptor (beta chain). Antigen: not known. The CDR3 is made up of 14 amino acids. The V end lost 3 bases, the J end lost 2 bases, and 8 bases lay between the germline ends. Germline CDR1 and CDR2: LNHDA and SQIVND (reference sequence). This sample is drawn from a study of shared clonotypes between healthy human individuals. Generated by immunoSEQ multiplex PCR, the TCRdb table keeps only in-frame clones and is missing some. The data contain roughly 500,000 clones, 90% to 96% of them singletons. Study observations and caveats: Naive CD4 clonotype sharing across several donors was 4% to 5%.

The sample consisted of naive CD4+ T cells sorted from blood. As to subset: CD45RA+ positively selected. This receptor was taken from a woman aged 25-40 years in good health. The chain has TRBV19 and TRBJ1-3; D not resolved. The CDR3 DNA reads as TGTGCCAGTAGTATTTCAATTACTGGAAACACCATATATTTT. Translated, it gives CASSISITGNTIYF.